This entry lists 19 T cell receptor beta chains sequenced from one sample in a study of cytomegalovirus exposure and HLA in healthy donors. It was with 60 Vbeta and 13 Jbeta primers that the PCR ran. Clones were read by immunoSEQ multiplex PCR, and TCRdb kept only the in-frame ones, dropping some. Of about 120,000 clones in the sample, about 76% were seen once. The specimen was PBMCs. Receptors originate from a woman in her thirties or forties in good health and CMV-seropositive.

The chain joins TRBV5-5 to TRBJ2-7, with D hard to call. From germline, CDR1 is SGHKS and CDR2 YYEKEE (reference sequence). This CDR3 is built from 14 residues. Trimming removed 0 bases from V and 2 bases from J, with 9 bases in between. For the CDR3, the DNA is TGTGCCAGCAGCTTGGCCATAACAACCTACGAGCAGTACTTC. Translated: CASSLAITTYEQYF.

The chain is built from TRBV28 and TRBJ2-3, with TRBD2 as a possible D gene (6 bases). Per germline, CDR1 MDHEN and CDR2 SYDVKM. V shed 7 bases and J shed 6 bases, with 14 bases lying between them. CDR3 length: 13 amino acids. CDR3 region: CASNGTPRDTQYF. Here the CDR3 DNA reads TGTGCCAGCAATGGGACTCCAAGGGATACGCAGTATTTT.

The rearrangement joins TRBV19 to TRBJ1-2, with D perhaps TRBD1 (5 bases). Per germline, CDR1 LNHDA and CDR2 SQIVND (reference sequence). CDR3 size: 14 residues. Trimming pared 1 base from V and 3 bases from J, leaving 9 bases between. The CDR3 region has the DNA TGTGCCAGTAGTATAGTAGGAGGGGACTATGGCTACACCTTC. Its protein product is CASSIVGGDYGYTF.

The CDR3 sequence is CASSYGAGSIVYEQYF. CDR3 bases: TGTGCCAGCAGTTACGGAGCGGGATCTATCGTCTACGAGCAGTACTTC. The rearrangement links TRBV6-5 to TRBJ2-7, with TRBD2 matching over 7 bases. With V trimmed by 2 bases and J by 3 bases, 10 bases remained unmatched. The CDR3 length is 16 residues. The germline gives CDR1 MNHEY, CDR2 SVGAGI.

This chain joins TRBV6-6 and TRBJ2-6; 9 bases fit TRBD1. The CDR3 runs to 15 residues. Germline CDR1 reads MNHNY; CDR2 reads SVGAGI (reference sequence). The V gene end was trimmed by 7 bases and the J gene end by 4 bases; junction bases not matched to a gene: 5. The CDR3 nucleotides read TGTGCCAGCACCAACAGGGGGCAAGGGGCCAACGTCCTGACTTTC. Translating gives CASTNRGQGANVLTF.

The chain recombines TRBV2 with TRBJ1-5; no reliable D call. V lost 6 bases and J 0 bases, leaving 9 bases between the germline ends. CDR1 and CDR2 from the germline V gene are SNHLY and FYNNEI. This CDR3 contains 14 residues. The CDR3 DNA follows: TGTGCCAGCAGGCAGGATTATAGCAATCAGCCCCAGCATTTT. Amino acid sequence: CASRQDYSNQPQHF.

V usage is TRBV5-1 and J usage is TRBJ1-2; 7 bases line up with TRBD1. CDR1 and CDR2 from the germline V gene are SGHRS and YFSETQ. The CDR3 consists of 16 residues. With 4 bases clipped from V and 0 bases from J, the junction kept 9 bases outside the gene matches. The CDR3 DNA reads as TGCGCCAGCAGCCTTTCCGGGACAGCTTCTAACTATGGCTACACCTTC. As protein: CASSLSGTASNYGYTF.

This clone has only one observation. V is TRBV15 and J is TRBJ1-5; tentative D call: TRBD1 (6 bases). Germline V gene sequence: CDR1 LNHNV, CDR2 YYDKDF (reference sequence). V lost 4 bases, J lost 2 bases, and 15 bases lay in between. The CDR3 totals 16 residues. As DNA, the CDR3 is TGTGCCACCAGCATGCCAGGGGCTAGAGGCAATCAGCCCCAGCATTTT. Translation gives CATSMPGARGNQPQHF. The whole variable domain, filled in from reference TRBV15 and TRBJ1-5, reads DAMVIQNPRYQVTQFGKPVTLSCSQTLNHNVMYWYQQKSSQAPKLLFHYYDKDFNNEADTPDNFQSRRPNTSFCFLDIRSPGLGDTAMYLCATSMPGARGNQPQHFGDGTRLSIL.

The V call is TRBV6-5, the J call TRBJ2-3, with D possibly being TRBD2 (5 bases). CDR1 is MNHEY, CDR2 SVGAGI, per germline. The CDR3 contains 14 residues. V was shortened by 8 bases and J by 0 bases, with 12 bases between the two germline ends. CDR3 residues: CASGRVDSTDTQYF. As DNA, the CDR3 is TGTGCCAGCGGGAGAGTGGACAGCACAGATACGCAGTATTTT.

This chain connects TRBV5-1 to TRBJ2-1; 11 nucleotides line up with TRBD1. V was pared by 4 bases and J by 5 bases, with 5 bases of the junction left unmatched. CDR3 length equals 15 residues. From germline, CDR1 is SGHRS and CDR2 YFSETQ. The CDR3 bases are TGCGCCAGCAGCCTACCGGGACAGGGGGACAATGAGCAGTTCTTC. Protein: CASSLPGQGDNEQFF.

This clone has only a few counts. This chain connects TRBV25-1 to TRBJ1-6; TRBD1 agrees at 7 bases. CDR3 size: 15 residues. Germline V gene data show CDR1 as MGHDK and CDR2 as SYGVNS. Germline trimming cut 4 bases from V and 7 bases from J; bases unmatched to any gene: 7. CDR3 DNA sequence: TGTGCCAGCAGTGGGGACAGAATGACGAATTCACCCCTCCACTTT. It yields the protein CASSGDRMTNSPLHF.

Regarding this clone: Other nucleotide sequences in the sample specify the same CDR3. V usage is TRBV2 and J usage is TRBJ1-5; possibly TRBD1 for D (6 bases). V gave up 10 bases and J gave up 5 bases, with 21 bases separating them. The CDR3 has 15 residues. CDR1 is SNHLY and CDR2 is FYNNEI in the germline V gene. This CDR3 is CATRPGTRSDQPQHF. In DNA form, the CDR3 reads TGTGCCACAAGGCCCGGGACACGGTCAGATCAGCCCCAGCATTTT.

V usage is TRBV4-1 and J usage is TRBJ1-4, with TRBD1 matching over 8 bases. Trimming cost V 4 bases and J 8 bases; bases outside gene matches: 6. The CDR3 runs to 14 residues. Germline CDR1 and CDR2: MGHRA and YSYEKL. CDR3 protein: CASSPGQASEKLFF. In DNA form, the CDR3 reads TGCGCCAGCAGCCCGGGACAGGCTTCCGAAAAACTGTTTTTT.

V gene TRBV2 combines with J gene TRBJ1-6; 7 bases are a match to TRBD1. This CDR3 comprises 14 residues. V was pared by 6 bases and J by 10 bases, with 9 bases of the junction left unmatched. Germline CDR1 is SNHLY and CDR2 is FYNNEI. CDR3 DNA sequence: TGTGCCAGCAGCACCGGGACAGTAGGCTCACCCCTCCACTTT. It yields the protein CASSTGTVGSPLHF.

The V gene is TRBV6-5, the J gene TRBJ2-2, with D perhaps TRBD1 (5 bases). Germline V gene sequence: CDR1 MNHEY, CDR2 SVGAGI. The CDR3 is 15 amino acids. Trimming stripped 5 bases from V and 5 bases from J, with 15 bases between. The chain's CDR3 is CASSPQGALTGELFF. As DNA, the CDR3 is TGTGCCAGCAGTCCGCAAGGGGCGCTGACCGGGGAGCTGTTTTTT.

The genes are TRBV28 and TRBJ2-5, with D maybe TRBD2 (5 bases). The V gene's germline CDR1 is MDHEN and CDR2 SYDVKM. The CDR3 length is 14 residues. V gave up 1 base and J gave up 5 bases, with 11 bases separating them. The CDR3 coding sequence is TGTGCCAGCAGTTTATCCGGGGTCGGGGAGACCCAGTACTTC. It translates to CASSLSGVGETQYF.

The chain carries TRBV6-1 and TRBJ2-5, with TRBD2 matching 10 bases. There are 14 residues in the CDR3. From germline, CDR1 is MNHNS and CDR2 SASEGT. With V trimmed by 5 bases and J by 2 bases, 2 bases remained unmatched. As DNA, the CDR3 is TGTGCCAGCAGTCGGACTAGCGGTCAAGAGACCCAGTACTTC. Translation: CASSRTSGQETQYF.

The rearrangement uses TRBV6-5 and TRBJ1-2, with 7 positions matching TRBD1. V was clipped by 5 bases and J by 8 bases; unmatched bases: 5. Germline CDR1 MNHEY, CDR2 SVGAGI. The CDR3 sequence is 12 residues long. In nucleotides, the CDR3 is TGTGCCAGCAGTCTACAGGGGAGCGGCTACACCTTC. It codes for CASSLQGSGYTF.

The V and J genes are TRBV5-6 and TRBJ1-6; no clear D. Germline V gene lookup returns CDR1 SGHDT and CDR2 YYEEEE. The CDR3 is 17 residues long. V was clipped by 5 bases and J by 2 bases, with 17 bases between them. The CDR3 is CASSYGGVTPYNSPLHF. CDR3 sequence (DNA): TGTGCCAGCAGTTATGGCGGCGTCACCCCCTATAATTCACCCCTCCACTTT.